What follows are 15 T cell receptor beta chains derived from one specimen sequenced in a study of T-cell reconstitution after alpha-beta-depleted transplantation in children. It was with unique molecular identifiers that the TCRbeta library was prepared. TCRdb reprocessed the PCR reads via MiXCR and lists one record per CDR3 protein. Seen here are some 490,000 distinct CDR3 sequences, under 15% observed once, and the top ten hold about 5%. The sample was PBMCs from the stem cell graft donor, taken from the stem cell graft. These receptors originate from a human donor who donated a stem cell graft to a child with combined immunodeficiency.

There are a few counts of this clonotype. The chain employs TRBV5-1 and TRBJ2-7; D is undetermined. There are 14 residues in the CDR3. V gave up 6 bases and J gave up 1 base, with 14 bases separating them. The germline V gene encodes CDR1 SGHRS and CDR2 YFSETQ. CDR3 coding DNA: TGCGCCAGCAAAGCCCTAGGGTCATCCTACGAGCAGTACTTC. Amino acids: CASKALGSSYEQYF.

This clonotype showed up many times. The chain recombines TRBV5-1 with TRBJ2-3, with 9 bases matching TRBD1. V shed 4 bases, J shed 2 bases, and the junction held 8 bases outside the gene matches. The germline CDR1 and CDR2 sequences are SGHRS and YFSETQ. This CDR3 comprises 16 residues. CDR3 nucleotides: TGCGCCAGCAGCCCAATGGGACAGGGAGACACAGATACGCAGTATTTT. It specifies CASSPMGQGDTDTQYF.

The J gene is TRBJ2-1, the V gene TRBV19; perhaps TRBD2 as D (7 bases). The CDR3 is 15 residues long. The V end was cut by 1 base, the J end by 9 bases, with 16 bases between. Germline CDR1 and CDR2: LNHDA and SQIVND (reference sequence). The CDR3 DNA reads as TGTGCCAGTAGTATAGTGCGGGGGCTGAGAGGTGAGCAGTTCTTC. This encodes CASSIVRGLRGEQFF.

This chain joins TRBV3-1 and TRBJ2-1; D ambiguous. The germline V gene encodes CDR1 LGHDT and CDR2 YNNKEL (reference sequence). The CDR3 totals 16 residues. Trimming shortened V by 0 bases and J by 3 bases, and 12 bases separated the two germline ends. This chain's CDR3 is CASSQEPREVYNEQFF. The CDR3 nucleotides read TGTGCCAGCAGCCAAGAACCGCGAGAGGTCTACAATGAGCAGTTCTTC.

This clonotype has a handful of counts. V usage is TRBV7-9 and J usage is TRBJ1-4; 8 bases are a match to TRBD1. The CDR3 length is 18 residues. The ends lost 2 bases at V and 3 bases at J; junction bases unmatched: 11. Germline V gene data show CDR1 as SEHNR and CDR2 as FQNEAQ (reference sequence). This chain's CDR3 is CASSLPRTGPGPNEKLFF. The CDR3 DNA follows: TGTGCCAGCAGCTTACCACGGACAGGGCCGGGACCTAATGAAAAACTGTTTTTT.

This clonotype was seen once. The rearrangement uses TRBV6-2 or TRBV6-3 and TRBJ2-7; no clear D gene. Trimming removed 8 bases at V and 3 bases at J, with 8 bases between. The CDR3 spans 11 residues. Germline V CDR1 and CDR2: MNHEY, SVGEGT. CDR3 loop: CASGNYYEQYF. CDR3 DNA: TGTGCCAGCGGAAACTACTACGAGCAGTACTTC.

This clonotype has ten or more counts. The chain employs TRBV29-1 and TRBJ2-2; D not resolved. The V and J ends lost 2 bases and 2 bases respectively, with 9 bases between them. The CDR3 extends over 14 amino acids. Germline V lookup: CDR1 SQVTM, CDR2 ANQGSEA. Here the CDR3 DNA reads TGCAGCGTTGAAACAGATTCAAACACCGGGGAGCTGTTTTTT. Its protein product is CSVETDSNTGELFF.

This clonotype showed up just a few times. The chain joins TRBV14 to TRBJ2-1, with 13 nucleotides matching TRBD2. CDR1 and CDR2 from the germline V gene are SGHDN and FVKESK. V shed 5 bases, J shed 7 bases, and the junction held 14 bases outside the gene matches. The length of the CDR3 is 18 residues. The CDR3, as DNA: TGTGCCAGCAGCATCCTACAACGGGAGGGACTAGCGGGGAATGAGCAGTTCTTC. Its protein product is CASSILQREGLAGNEQFF.

The genes are TRBV10-3 and TRBJ2-5; 7 bases fit TRBD1. Losses at the gene ends were 6 bases for V and 2 bases for J; bases not matched to a gene: 3. Germline V CDR1 and CDR2: ENHRY, SYGVKD. The CDR3 consists of 13 residues. The CDR3 is CAISWDSQETQYF. DNA of the CDR3: TGTGCCATCAGCTGGGACAGTCAAGAGACCCAGTACTTC.

Comments on this clonotype: A much larger clone is a single base away; this may be a read error. The chain links TRBV12-3 or TRBV12-4 to TRBJ2-7, with 7 bases lining up with TRBD2. The CDR3 totals 15 residues. The junction had 8 bases not matched to a gene; V was cut back by 6 bases and J by 0 bases. The chain's CDR3 is CASSDRTSASYEQYF. The CDR3 region has the DNA TGTGCCAGCAGCGACCGTACTAGCGCCTCCTACGAGCAGTACTTC.

This clonotype came up many times. The V and J genes are TRBV7-8 and TRBJ2-3; unclear D gene. Germline-derived CDR1 and CDR2 are SGHVS and FQNEAQ. CDR3 length: 15 amino acids. V shed 5 bases and J shed 2 bases, with 14 bases lying between them. The CDR3 reads CASSHDEFPTDTQYF. CDR3 nucleotide sequence: TGTGCCAGCAGCCACGACGAGTTCCCCACAGATACGCAGTATTTT.

This clonotype came up a few times. The chain carries TRBV4-3 and TRBJ2-7; D possibly corresponds to TRBD2 (6 bases). The V gene's germline CDR1 is LGHNA and CDR2 YSLEER. The CDR3 is made up of 16 amino acids. The V end lost 3 bases, the J end lost 3 bases, and 18 bases lay between the germline ends. CDR3 protein: CASSQTVSGDYYEQYF. The CDR3 DNA follows: TGCGCCAGCAGCCAGACCGTTAGCGGAGATTACTACGAGCAGTACTTC.

The chain has TRBV12-3 or TRBV12-4 and TRBJ2-7, with TRBD2 identical over 10 bases. With V trimmed by 9 bases and J by 6 bases, 8 bases remained unmatched. The length of the CDR3 is 13 residues. The CDR3 nucleotides are TGTGCCAGTGGGGCCTCTAGCGGGAGCGAGCAGTACTTC. Encoded protein: CASGASSGSEQYF.

This clonotype has more than one count but fewer than ten. The chain is built from TRBV7-9 and TRBJ2-5; possible D gene TRBD1, 6 bases. This CDR3 region has 15 residues. Germline V gene sequence: CDR1 SEHNR, CDR2 FQNEAQ (reference sequence). V dropped 0 bases and J dropped 0 bases, with 8 bases sitting between them. Here the CDR3 DNA reads TGTGCCAGCAGCTTAGCCCAGGGGTACCAAGAGACCCAGTACTTC. Amino acid sequence: CASSLAQGYQETQYF.

This sequence joins TRBV27 and TRBJ2-7; D remains ambiguous. CDR1 is MNHEY and CDR2 is SMNVEV in the germline V gene (reference sequence). This CDR3 has 14 amino acids. V lost 3 bases, J lost 3 bases, and 12 bases lay in between. CDR3 DNA sequence: TGTGCCAGCAGTTTTTACAAGGGTAGCTACGAGCAGTACTTC. This sequence encodes CASSFYKGSYEQYF.